A selection of T cell receptor beta chains follows, all from one sample in a study of T cells in narcolepsy. Clones were sequenced by immunoSEQ multiplex PCR, and TCRdb holds only the in-frame ones, with some missing. The repertoire has about 27,000 clones, approximately 80% of them found once; the top ten carry 3% to 4%. The specimen sequenced was CD45RA- memory CD4+ T cells from PBMCs. Receptors originate from a human donor with narcolepsy. Both conserved end residues are part of each CDR3. The D gene is left open where the match is weak. Size is omitted from some rows. Given values are once, few, many or a class for expanded clones.

j_call: TRBJ2-3; d_call: -; clone_size: once; v_call: TRBV5-1; cdr3_nt: TGCGCCAGCAGCTACCCTAGCAGCGCAGATACGCAGTATTTT; cdr3_aa: CASSYPSSADTQYF
j_call: TRBJ1-1; d_call: TRBD1; clone_size: -; v_call: TRBV7-2; cdr3_nt: TGTGCCAGCAGCCTAGGACAGGGGTTCGGTTATGAAGCTTTCTTT; cdr3_aa: CASSLGQGFGYEAFF
j_call: TRBJ2-3; d_call: -; clone_size: few; v_call: TRBV6-5; cdr3_nt: TGTGCCAGCAGTTACTCAGGGACTAGCACAGATACGCAGTATTTT; cdr3_aa: CASSYSGTSTDTQYF
j_call: TRBJ2-1; d_call: TRBD2; clone_size: -; v_call: TRBV18; cdr3_nt: TGTGCCAGCTGCTCACTAGCGGGGGCCCATGAGCAGTTCTTC; cdr3_aa: CASCSLAGAHEQFF
j_call: TRBJ2-2; d_call: TRBD1; clone_size: -; v_call: TRBV19; cdr3_nt: TGTGCCAGTAGTATCTACGGGGGACAGGGGAACACCGGGGAGCTGTTTTTT; cdr3_aa: CASSIYGGQGNTGELFF
j_call: TRBJ1-2; d_call: -; clone_size: -; v_call: TRBV7-9; cdr3_nt: TGTGCCAGCAGCTTAGCGGGAAGGGACATGCTCTATGGCTACACCTTC; cdr3_aa: CASSLAGRDMLYGYTF
j_call: TRBJ1-1; d_call: -; clone_size: -; v_call: TRBV6-1; cdr3_nt: TGTGCCAGCAGTGAGACAGTCAACACTGAAGCTTTCTTT; cdr3_aa: CASSETVNTEAFF
j_call: TRBJ2-7; d_call: TRBD1; clone_size: once; v_call: TRBV5-1; cdr3_nt: TGCGCCAGCAGCTTAAGCGGGACAGGGTTCTCGACTTCCTACGGGCAGTACTTC; cdr3_aa: CASSLSGTGFSTSYGQYF
j_call: TRBJ2-1; d_call: -; clone_size: few; v_call: TRBV21-1; cdr3_nt: TGTGCCAGCAGCACCCCAGGGGAAAATGAGCAGTTCTTC; cdr3_aa: CASSTPGENEQFF
j_call: TRBJ2-2; d_call: -; clone_size: -; v_call: TRBV29-1; cdr3_nt: TGCAGCGTTCCCTTCACAGGGAACACCGGGGAGCTGTTTTTT; cdr3_aa: CSVPFTGNTGELFF
j_call: TRBJ1-4; d_call: -; clone_size: -; v_call: TRBV6-1; cdr3_nt: TGTGCCAGCAGCCAAAATATTGGCTTCTCGGCCAAACTGTTTTTT; cdr3_aa: CASSQNIGFSAKLFF
j_call: TRBJ1-6; d_call: TRBD1; clone_size: -; v_call: TRBV6-5; cdr3_nt: TGTGCCAGCAGTCACCGGACAGGGGGTAATTCACCCCTCCACTTT; cdr3_aa: CASSHRTGGNSPLHF
j_call: TRBJ2-2; d_call: TRBD1; clone_size: medium-sized; v_call: TRBV19; cdr3_nt: TGTGCCAGTAGCCCACAGGGGGCGGGGGAGCTGTTTTTT; cdr3_aa: CASSPQGAGELFF
j_call: TRBJ2-1; d_call: TRBD1; clone_size: -; v_call: TRBV6-1; cdr3_nt: TGTGCCAGCAGTGGCAATACAGGGGGGCCTGTCCTCAATGAGCAGTTCTTC; cdr3_aa: CASSGNTGGPVLNEQFF
j_call: TRBJ2-3; d_call: -; clone_size: -; v_call: TRBV5-6; cdr3_nt: TGTGCCAGCATCCCTAGCGCCGAATCCACAGATACGCAGTATTTT; cdr3_aa: CASIPSAESTDTQYF
j_call: TRBJ2-7; d_call: -; clone_size: -; v_call: TRBV11-2; cdr3_nt: TGTGCCAGCGCGGGTCGATCCTACGAGCAGTACTTC; cdr3_aa: CASAGRSYEQYF
j_call: TRBJ2-7; d_call: -; clone_size: -; v_call: TRBV30; cdr3_nt: TGTGCCTGGAGTTTACAGGGTGGGTACGAGCAGTACTTC; cdr3_aa: CAWSLQGGYEQYF
j_call: TRBJ1-2; d_call: -; clone_size: -; v_call: TRBV30; cdr3_nt: TGTGCCTGGACTCGCAGGGGAGTAAACTATGGCTACACCTTC; cdr3_aa: CAWTRRGVNYGYTF
j_call: TRBJ2-1; d_call: -; clone_size: few; v_call: TRBV7-8; cdr3_nt: TGTGCCAGCAGCTCGGGTCGGAATGAGCAGTTCTTC; cdr3_aa: CASSSGRNEQFF
j_call: TRBJ2-4; d_call: -; clone_size: -; v_call: TRBV6-1; cdr3_nt: TGTGCCAGCAGTCCCCCCGACGGTGCCAAAAACATTCAGTACTTC; cdr3_aa: CASSPPDGAKNIQYF
j_call: TRBJ2-3; d_call: TRBD1; clone_size: -; v_call: TRBV29-1; cdr3_nt: TGCAGCGTTGAAGGTAGGGGGCGAGGCACAGATACGCAGTATTTT; cdr3_aa: CSVEGRGRGTDTQYF
j_call: TRBJ2-1; d_call: -; clone_size: -; v_call: TRBV21-1; cdr3_nt: TGTGCCAGCAGTCATGGGATAGCTACACCATCCGACAATGAGCAGTTCTTC; cdr3_aa: CASSHGIATPSDNEQFF
j_call: TRBJ2-7; d_call: -; clone_size: -; v_call: TRBV5-1; cdr3_nt: TGCGCCAGCAGCTTGCAACAGGGAATTAACGAGCAGTACTTC; cdr3_aa: CASSLQQGINEQYF
j_call: TRBJ1-3; d_call: TRBD1; clone_size: few; v_call: TRBV7-8; cdr3_nt: TGTGCCAGCAGCTTAGTTCGTCAGGGGGCCAGTTCTGGAAACACCATATATTTT; cdr3_aa: CASSLVRQGASSGNTIYF
j_call: TRBJ2-1; d_call: TRBD2; clone_size: few; v_call: TRBV5-4; cdr3_nt: TGTGCCAGCAGCTTGGATAGCGGGGGGGCCCACAATGAGCAGTTCTTC; cdr3_aa: CASSLDSGGAHNEQFF
j_call: TRBJ2-7; d_call: -; clone_size: -; v_call: TRBV7-3; cdr3_nt: TGTGCCAGCAGCTTAAACGGGGGGCCCTACGAGCAGTACTTC; cdr3_aa: CASSLNGGPYEQYF
j_call: TRBJ1-3; d_call: TRBD1; clone_size: -; v_call: TRBV5-1; cdr3_nt: TGCGCCAGCAGCCCGGGACAGGTTTTCTCTGGAAACACCATATATTTT; cdr3_aa: CASSPGQVFSGNTIYF
j_call: TRBJ2-7; d_call: -; clone_size: few; v_call: TRBV5-1; cdr3_nt: TGCGCCAGCAGCTTGGAAGGGGGGGCCTACGAGCAGTACTTC; cdr3_aa: CASSLEGGAYEQYF
j_call: TRBJ2-1; d_call: -; clone_size: few; v_call: TRBV6-1; cdr3_nt: TGTGCCAGCAGTGAAGTCGCGGGGTTAGATGAGCAGTTCTTC; cdr3_aa: CASSEVAGLDEQFF